This T cell receptor beta chain was sequenced in a study of T cell clonality in common variable immunodeficiency. Patients and controls were mostly of Caucasian heritage. Data came from immunoSEQ multiplex PCR; TCRdb stores just in-frame clones and leaves some out. The sample yields fewer than 25,000 clones, without any singletons. This clone has a count of ten or more. Its antigen is unidentified. The read stops 3 residues short of the end of the CDR3; the missing end is completed from the germline J gene. The CDR3 spans 13 residues. The V gene lost 8 bases and the J gene lost 8 bases, with 18 bases spanning the gap. Germline lookup yields CDR1 GTSNPN and CDR2 SVGIG (reference sequence). Study findings and constraints: Common variable immunodeficiency TCR beta sequences reportedly had fewer deletions and N-nucleotide insertions.

This TCR derives from a human donor with common variable immunodeficiency. V usage is TRBV30 and J usage is TRBJ1-4, with D tentatively TRBD1 (5 bases). The sample taken for sequencing was peripheral blood mononuclear cells. This chain's CDR3 is CAISQGIGEKLFF. The sequenced CDR3 bases are TGTGCCATATCTCAGGGAATAGGAGAAAAA.